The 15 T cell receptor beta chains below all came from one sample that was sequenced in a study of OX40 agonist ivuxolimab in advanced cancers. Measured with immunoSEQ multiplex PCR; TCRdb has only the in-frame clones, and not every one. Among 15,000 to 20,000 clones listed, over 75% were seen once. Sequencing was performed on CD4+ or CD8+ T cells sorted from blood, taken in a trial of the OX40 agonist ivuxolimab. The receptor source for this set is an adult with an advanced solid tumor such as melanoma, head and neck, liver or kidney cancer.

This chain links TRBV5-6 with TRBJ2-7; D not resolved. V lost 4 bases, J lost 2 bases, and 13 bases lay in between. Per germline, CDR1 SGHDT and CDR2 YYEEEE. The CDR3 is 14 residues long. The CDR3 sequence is CASSPPKMAYEQYF. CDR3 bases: TGTGCCAGCAGCCCCCCTAAGATGGCCTACGAGCAGTACTTC.

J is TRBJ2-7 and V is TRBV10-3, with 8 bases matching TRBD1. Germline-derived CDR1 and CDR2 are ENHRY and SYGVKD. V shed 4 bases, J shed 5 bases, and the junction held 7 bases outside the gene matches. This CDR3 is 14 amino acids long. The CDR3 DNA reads TGTGCCATCAGTGTCGCAGGGGGCTTAGACGAGCAGTACTTC. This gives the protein CAISVAGGLDEQYF.

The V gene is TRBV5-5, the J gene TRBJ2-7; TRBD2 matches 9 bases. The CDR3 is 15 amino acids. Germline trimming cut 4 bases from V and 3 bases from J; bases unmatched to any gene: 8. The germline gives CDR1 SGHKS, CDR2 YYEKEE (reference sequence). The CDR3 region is CASSKQSGRNYEQYF. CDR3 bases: TGTGCCAGCAGCAAACAGAGCGGGAGGAACTACGAGCAGTACTTC.

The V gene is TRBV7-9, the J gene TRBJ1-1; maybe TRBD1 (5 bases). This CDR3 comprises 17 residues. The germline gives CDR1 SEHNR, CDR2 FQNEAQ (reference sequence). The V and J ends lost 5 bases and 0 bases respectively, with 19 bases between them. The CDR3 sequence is CASSIGGQAPMNTEAFF. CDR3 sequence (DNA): TGTGCCAGCAGCATCGGGGGTCAGGCTCCCATGAACACTGAAGCTTTCTTT. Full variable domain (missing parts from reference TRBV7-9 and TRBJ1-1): DTGVSQNPRHKITKRGQNVTFRCDPISEHNRLYWYRQTLGQGPEFLTYFQNEAQLEKSRLLSDRFSAERPKGSFSTLEIQRTEQGDSAMYLCASSIGGQAPMNTEAFFGQGTRLTVV.

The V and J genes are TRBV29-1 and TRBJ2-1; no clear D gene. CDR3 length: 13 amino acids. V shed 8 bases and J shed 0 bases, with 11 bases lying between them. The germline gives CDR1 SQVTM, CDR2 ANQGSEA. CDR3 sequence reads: CSSQTPSYNEQFF. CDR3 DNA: TGCAGCTCTCAGACACCCTCCTACAATGAGCAGTTCTTC.

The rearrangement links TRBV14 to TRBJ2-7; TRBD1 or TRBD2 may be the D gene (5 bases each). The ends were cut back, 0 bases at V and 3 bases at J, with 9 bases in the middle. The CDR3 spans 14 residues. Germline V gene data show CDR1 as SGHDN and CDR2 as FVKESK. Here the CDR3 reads CASSQEGDLYEQYF. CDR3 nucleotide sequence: TGTGCCAGCAGCCAAGAGGGGGATCTCTACGAGCAGTACTTC.

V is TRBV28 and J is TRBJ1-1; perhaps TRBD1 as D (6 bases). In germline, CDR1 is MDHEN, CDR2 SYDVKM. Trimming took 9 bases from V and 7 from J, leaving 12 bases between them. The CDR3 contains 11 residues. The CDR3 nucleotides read TGTGCCAGTCGAGGGGGGATTGAAGCTTTCTTT. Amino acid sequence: CASRGGIEAFF.

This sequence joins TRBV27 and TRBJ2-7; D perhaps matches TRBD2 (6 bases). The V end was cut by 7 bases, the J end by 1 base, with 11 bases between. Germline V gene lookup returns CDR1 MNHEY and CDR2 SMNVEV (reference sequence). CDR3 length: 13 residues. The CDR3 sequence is CASKDSGSYEQYF. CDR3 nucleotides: TGTGCCAGCAAGGATAGCGGTTCCTACGAGCAGTACTTC.

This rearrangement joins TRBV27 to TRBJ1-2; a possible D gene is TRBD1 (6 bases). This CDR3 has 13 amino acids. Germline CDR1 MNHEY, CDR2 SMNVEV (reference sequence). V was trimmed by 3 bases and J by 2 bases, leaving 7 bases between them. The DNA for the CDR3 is TGTGCCAGCAGTTTTGGGACAAACTATGGCTACACCTTC. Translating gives CASSFGTNYGYTF.

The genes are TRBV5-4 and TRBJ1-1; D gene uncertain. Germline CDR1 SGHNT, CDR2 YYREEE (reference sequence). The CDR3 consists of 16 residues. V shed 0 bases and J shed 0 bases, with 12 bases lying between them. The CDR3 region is CASSLEGNRVNTEAFF. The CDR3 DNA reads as TGTGCCAGCAGCTTGGAAGGAAACAGAGTGAACACTGAAGCTTTCTTT.

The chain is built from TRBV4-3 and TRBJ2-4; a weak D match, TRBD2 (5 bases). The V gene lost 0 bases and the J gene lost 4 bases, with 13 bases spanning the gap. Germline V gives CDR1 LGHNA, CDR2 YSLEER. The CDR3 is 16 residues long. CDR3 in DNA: TGCGCCAGCAGCCAAGAAGGCCCTAGCCGGAAAAACATTCAGTACTTC. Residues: CASSQEGPSRKNIQYF.

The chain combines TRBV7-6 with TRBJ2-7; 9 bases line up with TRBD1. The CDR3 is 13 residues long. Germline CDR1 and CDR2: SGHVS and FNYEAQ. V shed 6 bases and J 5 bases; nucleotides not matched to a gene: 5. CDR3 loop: CASSPWTGDEQYF. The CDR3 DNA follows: TGTGCCAGCAGTCCCTGGACAGGGGACGAGCAGTACTTC.

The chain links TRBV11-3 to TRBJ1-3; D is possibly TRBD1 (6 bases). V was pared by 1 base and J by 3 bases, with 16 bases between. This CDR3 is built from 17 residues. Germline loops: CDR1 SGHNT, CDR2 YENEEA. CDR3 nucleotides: TGTGCCAGCAGCTTAGGGGTCTGGGGGGCAATTGGAAACACCATATATTTT. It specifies CASSLGVWGAIGNTIYF.

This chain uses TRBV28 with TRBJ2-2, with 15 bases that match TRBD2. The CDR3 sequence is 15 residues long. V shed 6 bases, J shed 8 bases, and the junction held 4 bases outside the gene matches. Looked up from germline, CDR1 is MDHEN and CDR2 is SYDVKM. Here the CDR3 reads CASRPGLAGGGELFF. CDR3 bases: TGTGCCAGCAGGCCGGGACTAGCGGGAGGTGGGGAGCTGTTTTTT.

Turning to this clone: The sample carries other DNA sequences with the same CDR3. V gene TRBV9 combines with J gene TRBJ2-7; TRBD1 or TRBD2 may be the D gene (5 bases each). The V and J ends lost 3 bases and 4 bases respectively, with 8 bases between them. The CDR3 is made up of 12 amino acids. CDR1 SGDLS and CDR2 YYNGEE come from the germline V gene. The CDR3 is CASSGDGYEQYF. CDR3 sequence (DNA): TGTGCCAGCAGCGGGGACGGATACGAGCAGTACTTC.